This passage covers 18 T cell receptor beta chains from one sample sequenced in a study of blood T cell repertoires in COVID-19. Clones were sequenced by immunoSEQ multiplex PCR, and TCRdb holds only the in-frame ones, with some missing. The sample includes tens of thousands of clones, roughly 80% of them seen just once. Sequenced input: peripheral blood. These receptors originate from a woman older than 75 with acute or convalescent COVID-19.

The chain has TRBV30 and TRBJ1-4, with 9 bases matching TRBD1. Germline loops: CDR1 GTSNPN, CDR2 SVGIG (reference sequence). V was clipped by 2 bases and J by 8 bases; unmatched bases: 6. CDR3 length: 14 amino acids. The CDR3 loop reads CAWSSGTGTEKLFF. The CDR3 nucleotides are TGTGCCTGGAGTTCCGGGACAGGGACGGAAAAACTGTTTTTT.

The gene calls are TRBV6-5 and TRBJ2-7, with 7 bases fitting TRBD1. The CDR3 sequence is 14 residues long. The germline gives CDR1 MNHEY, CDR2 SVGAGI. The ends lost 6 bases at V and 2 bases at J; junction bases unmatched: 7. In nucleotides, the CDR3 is TGTGCCAGCAGCCTACAGGGGTACCCCTACGAGCAGTACTTC. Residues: CASSLQGYPYEQYF.

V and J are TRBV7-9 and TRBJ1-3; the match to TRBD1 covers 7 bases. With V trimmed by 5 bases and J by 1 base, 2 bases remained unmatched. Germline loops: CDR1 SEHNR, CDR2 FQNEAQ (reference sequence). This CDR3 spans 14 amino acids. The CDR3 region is CASSPTGSGNTIYF. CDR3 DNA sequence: TGTGCCAGCAGCCCGACAGGGTCTGGAAACACCATATATTTT.

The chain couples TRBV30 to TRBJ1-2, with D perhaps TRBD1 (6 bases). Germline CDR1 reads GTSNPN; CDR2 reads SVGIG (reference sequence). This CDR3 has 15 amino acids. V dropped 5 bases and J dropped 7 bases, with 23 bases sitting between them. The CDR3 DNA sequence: TGTGCCTGGTCCTCGCGAACGGGGGGCTCGGGTGGCTACACCTTC. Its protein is CAWSSRTGGSGGYTF.

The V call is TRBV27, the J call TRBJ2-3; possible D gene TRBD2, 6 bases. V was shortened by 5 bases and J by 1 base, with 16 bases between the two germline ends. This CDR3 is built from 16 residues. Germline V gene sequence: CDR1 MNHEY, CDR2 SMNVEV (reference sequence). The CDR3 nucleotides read TGTGCCAGCAGTCGGGGGATGGGGGACCGCACAGATACGCAGTATTTT. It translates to CASSRGMGDRTDTQYF.

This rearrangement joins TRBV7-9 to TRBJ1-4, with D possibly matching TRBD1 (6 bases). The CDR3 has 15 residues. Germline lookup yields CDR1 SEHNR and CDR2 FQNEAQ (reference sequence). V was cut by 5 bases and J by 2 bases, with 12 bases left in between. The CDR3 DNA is TGTGCCAGCAGCCAGTACAGGGATACTAATGAAAAACTGTTTTTT. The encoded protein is CASSQYRDTNEKLFF.

The CDR3: CASSPPSRQRSSYEQYF. CDR3 nucleotides: TGTGCCAGCTCACCACCAAGTAGGCAGCGGAGCTCCTACGAGCAGTACTTC. The chain is built from TRBV18 and TRBJ2-7, with D possibly TRBD2 on 5 matching bases. V lost 0 bases, J lost 0 bases, and 15 bases lay in between. In germline, CDR1 is KGHSH, CDR2 LQKENI. The CDR3 totals 17 residues. Based on the CDR3 plus reference TRBV18 and TRBJ2-7, the full variable domain is NAGVMQNPRHLVRRRGQEARLRCSPMKGHSHVYWYRQLPEEGLKFMVYLQKENIIDESGMPKERFSAEFPKEGPSILRIQQVVRGDSAAYFCASSPPSRQRSSYEQYFGPGTRLTVT.

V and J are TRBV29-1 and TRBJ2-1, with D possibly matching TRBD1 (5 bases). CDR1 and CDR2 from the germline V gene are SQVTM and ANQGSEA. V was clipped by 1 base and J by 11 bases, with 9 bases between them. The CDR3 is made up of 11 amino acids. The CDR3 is CSVEGDRQQFF. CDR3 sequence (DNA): TGCAGCGTTGAAGGAGACAGACAGCAGTTCTTC.

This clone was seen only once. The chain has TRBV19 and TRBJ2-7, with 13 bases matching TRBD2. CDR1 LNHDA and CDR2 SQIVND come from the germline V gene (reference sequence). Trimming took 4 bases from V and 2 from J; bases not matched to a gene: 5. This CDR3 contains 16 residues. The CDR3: CASSTPGLAGTYEQYF. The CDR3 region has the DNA TGTGCCAGTAGTACACCGGGACTAGCGGGGACCTACGAGCAGTACTTC. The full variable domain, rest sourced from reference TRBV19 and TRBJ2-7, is DGGITQSPKYLFRKEGQNVTLSCEQNLNHDAMYWYRQDPGQGLRLIYYSQIVNDFQKGDIAEGYSVSREKKESFPLTVTSAQKNPTAFYLCASSTPGLAGTYEQYFGPGTRLTVT.

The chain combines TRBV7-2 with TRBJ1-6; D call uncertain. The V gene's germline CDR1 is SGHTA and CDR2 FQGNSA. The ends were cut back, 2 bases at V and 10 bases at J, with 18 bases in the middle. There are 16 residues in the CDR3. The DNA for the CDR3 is TGTGCCAGCAGCTTATCCCGACCGGGTGGAGGATCACCCCTCCACTTT. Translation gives CASSLSRPGGGSPLHF.

The CDR3 sequence is CASSDHRFPNTEAFF. The CDR3 region has the DNA TGTGCCAGCAGTGATCACAGGTTTCCTAACACTGAAGCTTTCTTT. V and J are TRBV6-1 and TRBJ1-1; possible D gene TRBD1, 5 bases. Germline CDR1 and CDR2: MNHNS and SASEGT. V lost 3 bases and J lost 2, with 13 bases in between. The CDR3 totals 15 residues.

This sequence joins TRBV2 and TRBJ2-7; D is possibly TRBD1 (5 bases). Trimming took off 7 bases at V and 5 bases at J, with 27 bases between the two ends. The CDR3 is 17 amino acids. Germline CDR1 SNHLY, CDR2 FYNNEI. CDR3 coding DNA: TGTGCCAGCACCGGAAGGGGCCCCCGGGCCCCCCCTGACGAGCAGTACTTC. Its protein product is CASTGRGPRAPPDEQYF.

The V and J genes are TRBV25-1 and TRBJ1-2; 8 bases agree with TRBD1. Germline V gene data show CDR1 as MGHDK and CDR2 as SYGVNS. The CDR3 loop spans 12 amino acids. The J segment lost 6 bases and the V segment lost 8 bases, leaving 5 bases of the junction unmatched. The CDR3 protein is CASQGQGNGYTF. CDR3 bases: TGTGCCAGCCAAGGACAGGGAAATGGCTACACCTTC.

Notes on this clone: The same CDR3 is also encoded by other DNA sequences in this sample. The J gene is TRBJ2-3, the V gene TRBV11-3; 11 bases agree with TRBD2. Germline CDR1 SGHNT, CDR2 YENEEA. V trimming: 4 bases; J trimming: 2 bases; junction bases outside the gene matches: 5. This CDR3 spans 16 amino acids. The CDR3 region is CASSSLAGGPTDTQYF. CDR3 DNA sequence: TGTGCCAGCAGCTCCCTAGCGGGGGGACCCACAGATACGCAGTATTTT.

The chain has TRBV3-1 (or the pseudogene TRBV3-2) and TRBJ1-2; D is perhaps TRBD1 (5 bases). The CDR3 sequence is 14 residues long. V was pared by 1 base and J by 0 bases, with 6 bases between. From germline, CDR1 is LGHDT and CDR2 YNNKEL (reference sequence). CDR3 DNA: TGTGCCAGCAGCCAAGGGGACTCTAACTATGGCTACACCTTC. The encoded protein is CASSQGDSNYGYTF.

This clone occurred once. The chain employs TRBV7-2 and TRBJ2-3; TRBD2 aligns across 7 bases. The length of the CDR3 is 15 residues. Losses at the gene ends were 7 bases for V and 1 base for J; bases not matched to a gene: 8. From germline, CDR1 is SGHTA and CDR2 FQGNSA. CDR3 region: CASTRGGGGTDTQYF. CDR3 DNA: TGTGCCAGCACCCGCGGCGGGGGTGGCACAGATACGCAGTATTTT.

The CDR3 DNA reads as TGCGCCAGCAGCTTGTGGCGGACAGGGGGTGAAAACACCATATATTTT. It codes for CASSLWRTGGENTIYF. The chain combines TRBV5-1 with TRBJ1-3, with 10 bases identical to TRBD1. Trimming removed 1 base from V and 6 bases from J; junction bases left unmatched: 7. Germline V gene lookup returns CDR1 SGHRS and CDR2 YFSETQ. CDR3 size: 16 residues.

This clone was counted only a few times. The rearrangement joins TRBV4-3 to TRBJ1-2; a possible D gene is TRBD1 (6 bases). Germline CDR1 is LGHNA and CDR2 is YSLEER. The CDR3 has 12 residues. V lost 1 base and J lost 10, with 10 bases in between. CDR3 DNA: TGCGCCAGCAGCCAAGGGACAGTGGCCTACACCTTC. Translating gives CASSQGTVAYTF.